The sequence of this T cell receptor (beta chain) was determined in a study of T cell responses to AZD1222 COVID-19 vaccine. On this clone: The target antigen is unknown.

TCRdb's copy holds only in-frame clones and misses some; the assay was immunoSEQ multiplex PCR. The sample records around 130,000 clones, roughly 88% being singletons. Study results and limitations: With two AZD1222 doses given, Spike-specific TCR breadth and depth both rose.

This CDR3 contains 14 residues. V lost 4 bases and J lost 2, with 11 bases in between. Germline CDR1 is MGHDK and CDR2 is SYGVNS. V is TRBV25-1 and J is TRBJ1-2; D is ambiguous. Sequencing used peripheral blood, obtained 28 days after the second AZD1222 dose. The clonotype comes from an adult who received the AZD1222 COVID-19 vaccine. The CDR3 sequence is CASSGWGSNYGYTF. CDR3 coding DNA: TGTGCCAGCAGTGGGTGGGGTTCAAACTATGGCTACACCTTC.